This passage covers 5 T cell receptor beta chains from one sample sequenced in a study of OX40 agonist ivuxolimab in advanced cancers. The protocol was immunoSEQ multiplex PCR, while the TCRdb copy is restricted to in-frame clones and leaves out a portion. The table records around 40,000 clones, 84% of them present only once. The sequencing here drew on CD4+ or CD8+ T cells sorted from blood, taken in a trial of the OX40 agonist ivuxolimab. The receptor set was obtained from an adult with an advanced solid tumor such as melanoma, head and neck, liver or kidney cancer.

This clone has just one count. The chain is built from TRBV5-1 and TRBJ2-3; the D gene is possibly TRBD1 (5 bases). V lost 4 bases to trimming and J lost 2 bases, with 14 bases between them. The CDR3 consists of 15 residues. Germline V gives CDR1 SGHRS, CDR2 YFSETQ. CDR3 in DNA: TGCGCCAGCAGCATCAGACAGAGGATCACAGATACGCAGTATTTT. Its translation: CASSIRQRITDTQYF.

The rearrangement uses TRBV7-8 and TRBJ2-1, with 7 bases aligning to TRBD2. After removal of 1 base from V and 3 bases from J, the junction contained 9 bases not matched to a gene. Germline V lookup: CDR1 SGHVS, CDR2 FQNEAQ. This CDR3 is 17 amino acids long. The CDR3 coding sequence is TGTGCCAGCAGCTTAGTTACTAGCGCCCACCTCTACAATGAGCAGTTCTTC. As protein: CASSLVTSAHLYNEQFF.

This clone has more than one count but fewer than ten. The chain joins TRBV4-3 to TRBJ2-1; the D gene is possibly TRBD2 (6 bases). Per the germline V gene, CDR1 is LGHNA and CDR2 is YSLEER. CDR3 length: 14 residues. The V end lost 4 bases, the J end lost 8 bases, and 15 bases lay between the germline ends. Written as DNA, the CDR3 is TGCGCCAGCAGCCCCAGACTGGGGGGTCATGAGCAGTTCTTC. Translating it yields CASSPRLGGHEQFF.

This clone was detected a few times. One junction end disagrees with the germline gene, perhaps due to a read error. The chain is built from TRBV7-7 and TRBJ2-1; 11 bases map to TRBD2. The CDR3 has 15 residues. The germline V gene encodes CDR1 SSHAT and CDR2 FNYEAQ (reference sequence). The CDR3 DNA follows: TGTGCTAGCAGCTTAGGGACTAGCGGCTACAATGAGCAGTTCTTC. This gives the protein CASSLGTSGYNEQFF.

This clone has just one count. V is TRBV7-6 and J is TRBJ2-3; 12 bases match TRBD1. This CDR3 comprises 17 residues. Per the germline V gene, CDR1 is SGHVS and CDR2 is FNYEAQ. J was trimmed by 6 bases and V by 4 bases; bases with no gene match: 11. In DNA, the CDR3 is TGTGCCAGCAGCTGGGGTCCCGGGACAGGGGGCCTGGATACGCAGTATTTT. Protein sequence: CASSWGPGTGGLDTQYF. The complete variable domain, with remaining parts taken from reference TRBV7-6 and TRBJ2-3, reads GAGVSQSPRYKVTKRGQDVALRCDPISGHVSLYWYRQALGQGPEFLTYFNYEAQQDKSGLPNDRFSAERPEGSISTLTIQRTEQRDSAMYRCASSWGPGTGGLDTQYFGPGTRLTVL.